A selection of T cell receptor beta chains follows, all from one sample in a study of T cells in Graves' hyperthyroidism and ophthalmopathy. TCRdb reprocessed the multiplex PCR reads with MiXCR, giving one entry per CDR3 protein. The sample consists of about 480,000 distinct CDR3 sequences, about 24% of them appearing once. The sequenced material came from blood. Receptors originate from a woman aged 30 to 39 with Graves' ophthalmopathy. Both conserved end residues are part of each CDR3. The listing skips clone size in some rows; elsewhere it reads once, few, many or a size class.

clone size	V gene	CDR3 protein
many	TRBV19	CASIGKGPSEAFF
many	TRBV9	CASSVSGPLRGSSGANVLTF
many	TRBV7-8	CASSLDRTSVETQYF
many	TRBV12-3/TRBV12-4	CASSFSQGAVQPQHF
.	TRBV7-6	CASSPDGRTEAFF
.	TRBV20-1	CSARALINNSPLHF
many	TRBV6-1	CATRGDSIYNSPLHF
few	TRBV11-2	CASSPTGTGASYEQYF
few	TRBV6-1	CASSLEGAAAFF
many	TRBV28	CASKTQGKEAFF
few	TRBV6-2/TRBV6-3	CASSYFGLAGGQSYEQYF
many	TRBV7-3	CASSLRQGARGELFF
.	TRBV6-1	CASREGPGTGAYEQYF
many	TRBV30	CAWSVRNGAFF
many	TRBV5-5	CASSRLGIGLLGTQYF
few	TRBV28	CASSVTSGSWYEQYF
.	TRBV11-2	CASSRSSPLHF
many	TRBV27	CASSLRTKETQYF
.	TRBV5-1	CASSTTGGETQYF
.	TRBV28	CASSLISPETQYF